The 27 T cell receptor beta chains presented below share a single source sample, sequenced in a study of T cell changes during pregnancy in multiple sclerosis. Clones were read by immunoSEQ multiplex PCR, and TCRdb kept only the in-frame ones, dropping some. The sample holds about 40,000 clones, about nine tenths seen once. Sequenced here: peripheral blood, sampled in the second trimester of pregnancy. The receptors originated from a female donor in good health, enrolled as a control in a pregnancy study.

In nucleotides, the CDR3 is TGTGCCAGCAGCGTGGGAGGCCCGAATGAAAAACTGTTTTTT. Its translation: CASSVGGPNEKLFF. The chain uses TRBV9 and TRBJ1-4, with D uncertain. This CDR3 region has 14 residues. The V end was cut by 2 bases, the J end by 5 bases, with 10 bases between. Germline V gene data show CDR1 as SGDLS and CDR2 as YYNGEE. Filled out from reference TRBV9 and TRBJ1-4, the complete variable domain reads DSGVTQTPKHLITATGQRVTLRCSPRSGDLSVYWYQQSLDQGLQFLIQYYNGEERAKGNILERFSAQQFPDLHSELNLSSLELGDSALYFCASSVGGPNEKLFFGSGTQLSVL.

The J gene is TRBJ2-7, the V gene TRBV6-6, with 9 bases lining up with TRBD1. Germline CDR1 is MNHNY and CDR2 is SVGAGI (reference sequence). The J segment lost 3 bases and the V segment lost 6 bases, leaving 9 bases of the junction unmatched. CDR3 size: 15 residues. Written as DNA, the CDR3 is TGTGCCAGCAGGCATAGGACAGGGGAGTTCTACGAGCAGTACTTC. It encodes CASRHRTGEFYEQYF.

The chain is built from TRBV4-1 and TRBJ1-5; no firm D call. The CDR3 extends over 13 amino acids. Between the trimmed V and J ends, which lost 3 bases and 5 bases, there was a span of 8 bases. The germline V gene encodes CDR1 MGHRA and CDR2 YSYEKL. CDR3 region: CASSQALYQPQHF. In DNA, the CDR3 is TGCGCCAGCAGCCAGGCCCTTTATCAGCCCCAGCATTTT.

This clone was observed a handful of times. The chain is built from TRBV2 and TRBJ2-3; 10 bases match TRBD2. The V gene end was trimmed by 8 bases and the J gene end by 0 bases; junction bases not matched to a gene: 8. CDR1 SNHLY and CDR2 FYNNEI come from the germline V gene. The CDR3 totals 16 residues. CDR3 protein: CASLPKTSGSTDTQYF. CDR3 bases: TGTGCCAGCCTACCCAAGACTAGCGGGAGCACAGATACGCAGTATTTT. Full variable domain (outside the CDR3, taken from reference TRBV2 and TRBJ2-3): EPEVTQTPSHQVTQMGQEVILRCVPISNHLYFYWYRQILGQKVEFLVSFYNNEISEKSEIFDDQFSVERPDGSNFTLKIRSTKLEDSAMYFCASLPKTSGSTDTQYFGPGTRLTVL.

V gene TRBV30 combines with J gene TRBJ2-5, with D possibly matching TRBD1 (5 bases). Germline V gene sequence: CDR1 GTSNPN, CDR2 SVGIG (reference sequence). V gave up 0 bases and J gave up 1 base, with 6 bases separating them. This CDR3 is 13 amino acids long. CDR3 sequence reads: CAWSVDSQETQYF. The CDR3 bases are TGTGCCTGGAGTGTAGACAGCCAAGAGACCCAGTACTTC. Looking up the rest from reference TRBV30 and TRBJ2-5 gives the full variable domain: SQTIHQWPATLVQPVGSPLSLECTVEGTSNPNLYWYRQAAGRGLQLLFYSVGIGQISSEVPQNLSASRPQDRQFILSSKKLLLSDSGFYLCAWSVDSQETQYFGPGTRLLVL.

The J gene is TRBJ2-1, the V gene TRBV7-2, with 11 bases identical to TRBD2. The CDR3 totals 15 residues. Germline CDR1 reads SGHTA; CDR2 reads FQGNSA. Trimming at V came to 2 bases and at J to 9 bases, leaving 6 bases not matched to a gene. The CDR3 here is CASSLFLAGGAEQFF. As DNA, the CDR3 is TGTGCCAGCAGCTTATTCCTAGCGGGAGGTGCTGAGCAGTTCTTC.

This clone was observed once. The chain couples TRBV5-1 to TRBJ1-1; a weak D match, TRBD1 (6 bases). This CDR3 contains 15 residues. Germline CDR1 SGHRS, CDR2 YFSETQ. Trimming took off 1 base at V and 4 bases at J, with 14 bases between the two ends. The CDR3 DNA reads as TGCGCCAGCAGCTTGTTGGCGTCAGGGGCCACTGAAGCTTTCTTT. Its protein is CASSLLASGATEAFF.

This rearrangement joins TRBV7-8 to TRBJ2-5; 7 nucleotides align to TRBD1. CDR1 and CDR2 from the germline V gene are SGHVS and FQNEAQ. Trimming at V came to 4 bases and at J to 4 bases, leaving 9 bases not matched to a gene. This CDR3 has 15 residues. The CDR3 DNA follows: TGTGCCAGCAGCTCCCGAGAGGGGGCAGGAGAGACCCAGTACTTC. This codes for CASSSREGAGETQYF.

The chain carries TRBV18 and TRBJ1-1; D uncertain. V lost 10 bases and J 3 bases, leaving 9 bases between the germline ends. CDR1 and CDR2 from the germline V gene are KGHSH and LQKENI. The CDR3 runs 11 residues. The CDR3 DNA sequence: TGTGCCACCATCCAGGACACTGAAGCTTTCTTT. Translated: CATIQDTEAFF.

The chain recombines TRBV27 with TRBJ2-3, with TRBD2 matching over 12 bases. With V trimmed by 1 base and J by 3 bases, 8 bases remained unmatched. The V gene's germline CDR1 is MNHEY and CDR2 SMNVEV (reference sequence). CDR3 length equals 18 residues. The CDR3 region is CASSLYPRTSGKTDTQYF. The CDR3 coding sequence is TGTGCCAGCAGTTTATACCCTCGGACTAGCGGGAAAACAGATACGCAGTATTTT.

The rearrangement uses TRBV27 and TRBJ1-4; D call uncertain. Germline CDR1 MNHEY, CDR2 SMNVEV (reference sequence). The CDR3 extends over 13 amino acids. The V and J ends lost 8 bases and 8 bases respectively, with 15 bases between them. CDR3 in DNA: TGTGCCAGCGCTGACACCTTTGAAGAAAAACTGTTTTTT. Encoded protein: CASADTFEEKLFF.

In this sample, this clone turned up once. CDR3 coding DNA: TGTGCCAGCAGCTTGGCCGGGGGGCGGGGGGCCAGGGATGAGCAGTTCTTC. This translates into CASSLAGGRGARDEQFF. The genes are TRBV7-6 and TRBJ2-1; 8 bases match TRBD2. V trimming: 3 bases; J trimming: 8 bases; junction bases outside the gene matches: 15. Germline CDR1 reads SGHVS; CDR2 reads FNYEAQ. The CDR3 contains 17 residues.

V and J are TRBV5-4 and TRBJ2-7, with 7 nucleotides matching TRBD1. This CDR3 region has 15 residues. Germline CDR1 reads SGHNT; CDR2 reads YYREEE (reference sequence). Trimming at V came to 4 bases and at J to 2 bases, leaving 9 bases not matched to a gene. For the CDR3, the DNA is TGTGCCAGCAGCCGAGGGCAGGGGGTTACCTACGAGCAGTACTTC. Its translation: CASSRGQGVTYEQYF.

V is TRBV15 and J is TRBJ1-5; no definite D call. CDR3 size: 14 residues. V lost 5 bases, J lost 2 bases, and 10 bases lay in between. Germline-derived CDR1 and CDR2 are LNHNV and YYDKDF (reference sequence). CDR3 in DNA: TGTGCCACCAGCTGGCGGATGGGCAATCAGCCCCAGCATTTT. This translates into CATSWRMGNQPQHF.

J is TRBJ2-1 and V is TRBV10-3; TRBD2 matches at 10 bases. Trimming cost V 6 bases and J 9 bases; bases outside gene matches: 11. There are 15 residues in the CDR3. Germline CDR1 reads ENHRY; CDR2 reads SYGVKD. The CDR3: CAIRDLAGVGPEQFF. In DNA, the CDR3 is TGTGCCATCAGGGATCTAGCGGGAGTAGGTCCTGAGCAGTTCTTC.

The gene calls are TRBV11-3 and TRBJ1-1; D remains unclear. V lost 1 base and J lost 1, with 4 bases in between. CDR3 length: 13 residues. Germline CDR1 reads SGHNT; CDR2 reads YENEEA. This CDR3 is CASSLARNTEAFF. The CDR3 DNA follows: TGTGCCAGCAGCTTAGCCCGGAACACTGAAGCTTTCTTT.

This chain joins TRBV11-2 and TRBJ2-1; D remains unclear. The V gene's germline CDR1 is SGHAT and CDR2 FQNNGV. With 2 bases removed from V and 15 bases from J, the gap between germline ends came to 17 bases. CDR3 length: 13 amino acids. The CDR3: CASSLIGAFAGFF. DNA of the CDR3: TGTGCCAGCAGCTTAATCGGTGCTTTTGCTGGGTTCTTC.

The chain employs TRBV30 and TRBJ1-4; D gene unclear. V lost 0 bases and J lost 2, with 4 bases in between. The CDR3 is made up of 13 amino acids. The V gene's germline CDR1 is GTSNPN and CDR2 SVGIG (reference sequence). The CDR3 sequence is CAWSVQTNEKLFF. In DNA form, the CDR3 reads TGTGCCTGGAGTGTACAGACTAATGAAAAACTGTTTTTT.

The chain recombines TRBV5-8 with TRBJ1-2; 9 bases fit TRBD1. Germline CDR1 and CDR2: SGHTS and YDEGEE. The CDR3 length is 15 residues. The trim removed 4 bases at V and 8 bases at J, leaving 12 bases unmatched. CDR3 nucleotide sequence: TGTGCCAGCAGCCAGGCGGACAGGGGAGTTGGCGGCTACACCTTC. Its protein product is CASSQADRGVGGYTF.

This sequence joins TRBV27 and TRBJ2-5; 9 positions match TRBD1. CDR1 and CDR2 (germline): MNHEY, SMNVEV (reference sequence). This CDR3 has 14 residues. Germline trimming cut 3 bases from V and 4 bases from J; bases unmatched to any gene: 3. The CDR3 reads CASSFWDRAETQYF. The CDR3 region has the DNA TGTGCCAGCAGTTTCTGGGACAGGGCAGAGACCCAGTACTTC.

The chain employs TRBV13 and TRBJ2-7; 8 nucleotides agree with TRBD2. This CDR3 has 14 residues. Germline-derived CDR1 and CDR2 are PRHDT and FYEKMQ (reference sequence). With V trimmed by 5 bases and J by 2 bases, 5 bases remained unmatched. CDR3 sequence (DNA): TGTGCCAGCAGCACCCTTAGCGGGGCCTACGAGCAGTACTTC. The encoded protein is CASSTLSGAYEQYF.

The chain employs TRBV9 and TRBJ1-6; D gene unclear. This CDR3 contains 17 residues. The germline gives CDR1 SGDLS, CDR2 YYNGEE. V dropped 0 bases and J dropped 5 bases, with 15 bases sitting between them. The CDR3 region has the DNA TGTGCCAGCAGCGTAGCTGGACTAATCTCGGATAATTCACCCCTCCACTTT. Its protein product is CASSVAGLISDNSPLHF.

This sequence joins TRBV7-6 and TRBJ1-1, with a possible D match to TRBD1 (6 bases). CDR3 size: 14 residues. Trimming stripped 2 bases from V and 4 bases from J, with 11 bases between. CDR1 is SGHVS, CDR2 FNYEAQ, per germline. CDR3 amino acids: CASSLSGGATEAFF. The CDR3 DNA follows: TGTGCCAGCAGCTTAAGCGGGGGGGCCACTGAAGCTTTCTTT.

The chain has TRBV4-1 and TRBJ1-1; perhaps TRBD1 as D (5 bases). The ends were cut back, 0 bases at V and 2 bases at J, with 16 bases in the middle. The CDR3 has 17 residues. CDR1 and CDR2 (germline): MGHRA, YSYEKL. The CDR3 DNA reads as TGCGCCAGCAGCCAAGAGTGGCTCAGGGCGCAAAACACTGAAGCTTTCTTT. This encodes CASSQEWLRAQNTEAFF.

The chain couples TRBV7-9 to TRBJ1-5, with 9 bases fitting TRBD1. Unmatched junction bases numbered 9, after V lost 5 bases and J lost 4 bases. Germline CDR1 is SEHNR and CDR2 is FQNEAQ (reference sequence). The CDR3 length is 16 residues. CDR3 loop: CASSPLGGQGNQPQHF. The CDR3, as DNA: TGTGCCAGCAGCCCCCTAGGGGGACAGGGTAATCAGCCCCAGCATTTT.

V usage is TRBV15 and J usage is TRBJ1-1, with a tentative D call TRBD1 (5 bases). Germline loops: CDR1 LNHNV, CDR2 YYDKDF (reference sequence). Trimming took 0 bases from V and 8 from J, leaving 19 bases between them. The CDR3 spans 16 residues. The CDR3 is CATSRDGARTRGEAFF. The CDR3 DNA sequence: TGTGCCACCAGCAGAGATGGGGCCAGGACCCGAGGAGAAGCTTTCTTT.

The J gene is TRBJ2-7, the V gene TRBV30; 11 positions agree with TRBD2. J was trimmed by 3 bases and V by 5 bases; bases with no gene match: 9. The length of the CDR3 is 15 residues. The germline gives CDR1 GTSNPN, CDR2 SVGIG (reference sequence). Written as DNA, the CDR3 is TGTGCCTGGGGGATGGGACTAGCGGAGATCTACGAGCAGTACTTC. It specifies CAWGMGLAEIYEQYF.